Below are 15 T cell receptor beta chains sequenced from a single sample in a study of cytomegalovirus exposure and HLA in healthy donors. Both 60 Vbeta primers and 13 Jbeta primers went into the PCR. Assay: immunoSEQ multiplex PCR; the TCRdb copy retains only in-frame clones and omits some. The sample includes 160,000 or so clones, 65% to 85% of them seen just once. Material: PBMCs. The receptors stem from a woman in her forties in good health and CMV-seropositive.

The chain employs TRBV5-4 and TRBJ1-1; D unclear. V lost 0 bases to trimming and J lost 5 bases, with 8 bases between them. CDR3 length: 13 amino acids. Germline CDR1 and CDR2: SGHNT and YYREEE (reference sequence). CDR3 nucleotides: TGTGCCAGCAGCTTGGTGCCAGGTACTGAAGCTTTCTTT. Protein sequence: CASSLVPGTEAFF.

The chain has TRBV5-5 and TRBJ2-7; D is perhaps TRBD2 (6 bases). The CDR3 contains 14 residues. V was trimmed by 4 bases and J by 4 bases, leaving 15 bases between them. Per germline, CDR1 SGHKS and CDR2 YYEKEE (reference sequence). CDR3 nucleotide sequence: TGTGCCAGCAGCCCCGCGGGGAGCTCATACGAGCAGTACTTC. It codes for CASSPAGSSYEQYF.

This rearrangement joins TRBV4-3 to TRBJ1-6, with TRBD1 matching over 7 bases. Germline trimming cut 5 bases from V and 6 bases from J; bases unmatched to any gene: 4. Germline loops: CDR1 LGHNA, CDR2 YSLEER. The CDR3 runs to 14 residues. The CDR3 sequence is CASSRDRVNSPLHF. CDR3 bases: TGCGCCAGCAGCAGAGACAGGGTTAATTCACCCCTCCACTTT.

This chain joins TRBV28 and TRBJ1-2; tentatively, D is TRBD1 (5 bases). The V end was cut by 6 bases, the J end by 5 bases, with 22 bases between. This CDR3 is built from 16 residues. Germline assignment: CDR1 MDHEN and CDR2 SYDVKM. In DNA form, the CDR3 reads TGTGCCAGCAGCCTCGGTCCCAGGGCTCAAAGTTATGGCTACACCTTC. This translates into CASSLGPRAQSYGYTF.

The chain employs TRBV6-1 and TRBJ1-2; perhaps TRBD1 as D (6 bases). Looked up from germline, CDR1 is MNHNS and CDR2 is SASEGT. This CDR3 spans 14 amino acids. V shed 4 bases and J shed 8 bases, with 17 bases lying between them. The CDR3 nucleotides read TGTGCCAGCAGTGCGTCCCGGGACACCGACGGCTACACCTTC. It specifies CASSASRDTDGYTF.

A note on this clone: One junction end disagrees with the germline gene, perhaps due to a read error. The V and J genes are TRBV4-1 and TRBJ2-3; D might be TRBD2 (5 bases). Germline V gene sequence: CDR1 MGHRA, CDR2 YSYEKL. This CDR3 spans 17 amino acids. The CDR3 bases are TGCGCCAGCAGCCAAGAGCGTGCAGCCGCTAGCACAGATGCGCAGTATTTT. It codes for CASSQERAAASTDAQYF.

The rearrangement uses TRBV4-1 and TRBJ1-5, with TRBD1 as a possible D gene (5 bases). Looked up from germline, CDR1 is MGHRA and CDR2 is YSYEKL. The CDR3 consists of 14 residues. V was shortened by 5 bases and J by 5 bases, with 13 bases between the two germline ends. CDR3 nucleotide sequence: TGCGCCAGCAGCAGGGGCAGCTACGATCAGCCCCAGCATTTT. Protein: CASSRGSYDQPQHF.

The rearrangement joins TRBV10-3 to TRBJ1-1, with D unresolved. The CDR3 loop spans 16 amino acids. The V end lost 3 bases, the J end lost 2 bases, and 16 bases lay between the germline ends. From germline, CDR1 is ENHRY and CDR2 SYGVKD. The CDR3 nucleotides are TGTGCCATCAGTGACCGTACGACACCTTCTAACACTGAAGCTTTCTTT. Translating gives CAISDRTTPSNTEAFF.

V is TRBV6-6 and J is TRBJ1-1; D might be TRBD1 (5 bases). With 5 bases removed from V and 5 bases from J, the gap between germline ends came to 15 bases. The CDR3 is 14 residues long. Germline values: CDR1 MNHNY, CDR2 SVGAGI (reference sequence). CDR3 protein: CASSLVGGGTEAFF. Written as DNA, the CDR3 is TGTGCCAGCAGTCTCGTGGGGGGTGGGACTGAAGCTTTCTTT.

This chain uses TRBV28 with TRBJ2-7; 11 bases match TRBD1. Trimming took 4 bases from V and 11 from J; bases not matched to a gene: 4. In germline, CDR1 is MDHEN, CDR2 SYDVKM. The CDR3 extends over 12 amino acids. CDR3: CASSSGTGGEYF. CDR3 bases: TGTGCCAGCAGTTCCGGGACAGGGGGAGAGTACTTC. Full variable domain (remainder filled in from reference TRBV28 and TRBJ2-7): DVKVTQSSRYLVKRTGEKVFLECVQDMDHENMFWYRQDPGLGLRLIYFSYDVKMKEKGDIPEGYSVSREKKERFSLILESASTNQTSMYLCASSSGTGGEYFGPGTRLTVT.

The J gene is TRBJ2-2, the V gene TRBV18; TRBD1 matches at 10 bases. Germline CDR1 KGHSH, CDR2 LQKENI. The CDR3 totals 16 residues. The J segment lost 3 bases and the V segment lost 4 bases, leaving 5 bases of the junction unmatched. In nucleotides, the CDR3 is TGTGCCAGCTCACGGGACAGGGGTTCGGACACCGGGGAGCTGTTTTTT. Amino acid sequence: CASSRDRGSDTGELFF.

There are a few counts of this clone. The same CDR3 arises from other DNA sequences in this sample as well. The chain joins TRBV28 to TRBJ2-5; D is perhaps TRBD2 (6 bases). The CDR3 runs to 13 residues. Looked up from germline, CDR1 is MDHEN and CDR2 is SYDVKM. V was trimmed by 3 bases and J by 4 bases, leaving 9 bases between them. Here the CDR3 DNA reads TGTGCCAGCAGTTTGGGGGGTGGAGAGACCCAGTACTTC. Amino acid sequence: CASSLGGGETQYF.

The J gene is TRBJ1-3, the V gene TRBV7-2, with TRBD1 identical over 9 bases. The CDR3 runs to 15 residues. Germline V gene data show CDR1 as SGHTA and CDR2 as FQGNSA. The junction had 2 bases not matched to a gene; V was cut back by 5 bases and J by 0 bases. The CDR3 sequence is CASSRDRVSGNTIYF. The CDR3 nucleotides are TGTGCCAGCAGCAGGGACAGGGTCTCTGGAAACACCATATATTTT.

Only one count was recorded for this clone. The rearrangement joins TRBV5-3 to TRBJ2-3; tentatively, D is TRBD2 (5 bases). TRBV5-3 carries the ORF label, with uncertain function. The CDR3 is 15 residues long. V was clipped by 3 bases and J by 2 bases, with 13 bases between them. CDR3 residues: CARSSDSSHTDTQYF. DNA of the CDR3: TGTGCCAGAAGCTCGGACTCAAGTCACACAGATACGCAGTATTTT.

The rearrangement links TRBV21-1 to TRBJ2-3; TRBD1, the D gene given by the table, was not confirmed from the DNA. TRBV21-1 is a pseudogene locus. CDR3 length equals 16 residues. Here the CDR3 reads CANTTQGAVGTDTQYF. The DNA for the CDR3 is TGTGCCAACACGACCCAGGGGGCGGTTGGCACAGATACGCAGTATTTT.